This T cell receptor beta chain was captured in a study of cytomegalovirus exposure and HLA in healthy donors. Study-wide findings and caveats: Rates of TCR association differed by HLA locus in a later analysis, with DRB1 highest and HLA-C lowest. Many donors carried some public TCRs, although rarity characterized most TCR sequences.

The germline CDR1 and CDR2 sequences are MNHEY and SMNVEV (reference sequence). The CDR3 runs to 15 residues. V was clipped by 6 bases and J by 3 bases; unmatched bases: 8. In the case of this clone: The antigen is unknown.

The PCR made use of 60 Vbeta and 13 Jbeta primers. Here immunoSEQ multiplex PCR was the method, and the copy in TCRdb shows in-frame clones only, minus some. The sample comprises about 120,000 clones, 81% of which are singletons, and about 2% rests with the top ten. The chain has TRBV27 and TRBJ2-7, with 10 positions matching TRBD1. Sequencing input: PBMCs. The receptor was derived from a man aged 18 to 29 in good health and CMV-seronegative. The CDR3 sequence is CASSSDRGRIYEQYF. The CDR3 DNA sequence: TGTGCCAGCAGCTCTGACAGGGGGCGAATCTACGAGCAGTACTTC.